The 21 T cell receptor beta chains given below trace back to one sample, sequenced in a study of technical replicates of blood from several donors. Clones were read by immunoSEQ multiplex PCR, and TCRdb kept only the in-frame ones, dropping some. The sample records roughly 71,000 clones, 80% to 95% being singletons. The sequenced material came from T cells isolated from PBMCs. The receptors stem from a human donor in good health.

CDR3 sequence: CASSVEGSLYEQYF. CDR3 nucleotides: TGTGCCAGCAGCGTAGAGGGGTCTTTATACGAGCAGTACTTC. J is TRBJ2-7 and V is TRBV9, with D possibly TRBD1 on 5 matching bases. The CDR3 spans 14 residues. The germline V gene has CDR1 SGDLS and CDR2 YYNGEE. V was cut by 0 bases and J by 4 bases, with 11 bases left in between. Variable domain in full (rest from reference TRBV9 and TRBJ2-7): DSGVTQTPKHLITATGQRVTLRCSPRSGDLSVYWYQQSLDQGLQFLIQYYNGEERAKGNILERFSAQQFPDLHSELNLSSLELGDSALYFCASSVEGSLYEQYFGPGTRLTVT.

This chain joins TRBV19 and TRBJ2-2, with TRBD1 matching over 9 bases. Trimming cost V 7 bases and J 4 bases; bases outside gene matches: 7. Germline loops: CDR1 LNHDA, CDR2 SQIVND (reference sequence). The CDR3 is made up of 15 amino acids. DNA for the CDR3: TGTGCCAGTACCTCAACAGGGGGCCTCACCGGGGAGCTGTTTTTT. Translating gives CASTSTGGLTGELFF.

This clone showed up just once. J is TRBJ1-2 and V is TRBV4-3; 8 bases align to TRBD1. This CDR3 has 13 amino acids. Trimming cost V 4 bases and J 8 bases; bases outside gene matches: 6. Germline CDR1 LGHNA, CDR2 YSLEER. The CDR3 nucleotides are TGCGCCAGCAGCCCCTTCCAGGGGGCAGGCTACACCTTC. Its translation: CASSPFQGAGYTF.

J is TRBJ1-1 and V is TRBV6-5; 10 positions match TRBD1. This CDR3 has 14 amino acids. The germline V gene has CDR1 MNHEY and CDR2 SVGAGI. After removal of 7 bases from V and 3 bases from J, the junction contained 5 bases not matched to a gene. The CDR3 DNA reads as TGTGCCAGCACCCCGGGACAGGGGTACACTGAAGCTTTCTTT. It codes for CASTPGQGYTEAFF.

The V call is TRBV11-2, the J call TRBJ2-1; 7 bases agree with TRBD2. CDR1 SGHAT and CDR2 FQNNGV come from the germline V gene. Germline trimming cut 5 bases from V and 5 bases from J; bases unmatched to any gene: 3. The CDR3 consists of 13 residues. DNA of the CDR3: TGTGCCAGCAGCGGGAGGGCCCACAATGAGCAGTTCTTC. This sequence encodes CASSGRAHNEQFF.

J is TRBJ2-3 and V is TRBV27, with a weak D call TRBD2 (5 bases). Germline lookup yields CDR1 MNHEY and CDR2 SMNVEV (reference sequence). This CDR3 is 18 amino acids long. V was trimmed by 3 bases and J by 4 bases, leaving 23 bases between them. In nucleotides, the CDR3 is TGTGCCAGCAGTTTTAGAGGGTTGCGGACCGCGTTCCCAGATACGCAGTATTTT. It codes for CASSFRGLRTAFPDTQYF.

The rearrangement uses TRBV9 and TRBJ1-4; 8 bases line up with TRBD1. CDR1 and CDR2 from the germline V gene are SGDLS and YYNGEE. V shed 4 bases, J shed 1 base, and the junction held 6 bases outside the gene matches. This CDR3 comprises 16 residues. CDR3 DNA: TGTGCCAGCAGCATCACAGGGGGTATAACTAATGAAAAACTGTTTTTT. It translates to CASSITGGITNEKLFF.

The rearrangement links TRBV6-6 to TRBJ1-2; TRBD1 matches 8 bases. The length of the CDR3 is 12 residues. Germline V gene data show CDR1 as MNHNY and CDR2 as SVGAGI (reference sequence). Trimming cost V 8 bases and J 5 bases; bases outside gene matches: 4. The CDR3 DNA sequence: TGTGCCAGCCAGGGACAGGTTTATGGCTACACCTTC. This codes for CASQGQVYGYTF.

The gene calls are TRBV2 and TRBJ2-4; 12 positions match TRBD2. Germline CDR1 reads SNHLY; CDR2 reads FYNNEI. The CDR3 length is 16 residues. V shed 2 bases, J shed 6 bases, and the junction held 5 bases outside the gene matches. CDR3 nucleotide sequence: TGTGCCAGCAGTGAACTAGCGGGAGGGTATCCAAACATTCAGTACTTC. It is translated as CASSELAGGYPNIQYF.

V and J are TRBV11-3 and TRBJ2-7; D not resolved. This CDR3 spans 13 amino acids. Germline values: CDR1 SGHNT, CDR2 YENEEA. V was shortened by 0 bases and J by 3 bases, with 6 bases between the two germline ends. The CDR3 sequence is CASSLDPNYEQYF. CDR3 nucleotides: TGTGCCAGCAGCTTAGACCCTAACTACGAGCAGTACTTC.

V usage is TRBV9 and J usage is TRBJ2-1; 9 nucleotides line up with TRBD2. V lost 0 bases to trimming and J lost 3 bases; unmatched junction nucleotides: 4. The CDR3 length is 16 residues. CDR1 is SGDLS, CDR2 YYNGEE, per germline. The CDR3, as DNA: TGTGCCAGCAGCGTAGGAGGTAGCGGGAGCTACAATGAGCAGTTCTTC. Protein sequence: CASSVGGSGSYNEQFF.

This sequence joins TRBV19 and TRBJ1-2; D might be TRBD1 (5 bases). The ends were cut back, 6 bases at V and 2 bases at J, with 10 bases in the middle. From germline, CDR1 is LNHDA and CDR2 SQIVND (reference sequence). The CDR3 has 13 amino acids. CDR3: CASRSDRNYGYTF. The DNA for the CDR3 is TGTGCCAGTAGATCAGACAGAAACTATGGCTACACCTTC.

This clone was counted between two and nine times. The rearrangement uses TRBV7-6 and TRBJ1-1; no definite D call. V was cut by 4 bases and J by 1 base, with 13 bases left in between. The CDR3 runs 15 residues. Germline-derived CDR1 and CDR2 are SGHVS and FNYEAQ. CDR3 sequence reads: CASSSLNGRNTEAFF. CDR3 bases: TGTGCCAGCAGCTCTTTGAACGGGAGGAACACTGAAGCTTTCTTT.

V is TRBV20-1 and J is TRBJ2-7, with 8 nucleotides matching TRBD2. The CDR3 extends over 11 amino acids. V was clipped by 6 bases and J by 4 bases; unmatched bases: 2. CDR1 and CDR2 from the germline V gene are DFQATT and SNEGSKA (reference sequence). CDR3 nucleotides: TGCAGTGCACGGGGGGGGTACGAGCAGTACTTC. It codes for CSARGGYEQYF.

V is TRBV6-5 and J is TRBJ2-7; D possibly corresponds to TRBD2 (5 bases). The germline V and J ends were trimmed by 0 bases and 3 bases, with 9 bases remaining between them. The germline gives CDR1 MNHEY, CDR2 SVGAGI. The CDR3 loop spans 14 amino acids. For the CDR3, the DNA is TGTGCCAGCAGTTACTCACTAGATCACTACGAGCAGTACTTC. Encoded protein: CASSYSLDHYEQYF.

The chain has TRBV4-3 and TRBJ2-7; tentative D call: TRBD1 (5 bases). The germline V gene has CDR1 LGHNA and CDR2 YSLEER. The CDR3 is 16 amino acids. V was clipped by 0 bases and J by 3 bases, with 15 bases between them. In nucleotides, the CDR3 is TGCGCCAGCAGCCAAGAATACAGGCAGGTGATCTACGAGCAGTACTTC. Protein sequence: CASSQEYRQVIYEQYF.

The gene calls are TRBV11-2 and TRBJ1-2; 8 positions match TRBD1. This CDR3 contains 14 residues. The J segment lost 7 bases and the V segment lost 5 bases, leaving 9 bases of the junction unmatched. Per the germline V gene, CDR1 is SGHAT and CDR2 is FQNNGV. CDR3 sequence reads: CASSLRTGNGGYTF. The CDR3 DNA is TGTGCCAGCAGCCTTCGGACAGGGAACGGTGGCTACACCTTC.

V gene TRBV19 combines with J gene TRBJ2-7; D gene unclear. This CDR3 has 12 amino acids. Looked up from germline, CDR1 is LNHDA and CDR2 is SQIVND (reference sequence). V lost 11 bases to trimming and J lost 0 bases, with 11 bases between them. The CDR3 reads CAAQGGSYEQYF. CDR3 DNA: TGTGCCGCGCAAGGCGGCTCCTACGAGCAGTACTTC. The entire variable domain, with the rest obtained from reference TRBV19 and TRBJ2-7, is as follows: DGGITQSPKYLFRKEGQNVTLSCEQNLNHDAMYWYRQDPGQGLRLIYYSQIVNDFQKGDIAEGYSVSREKKESFPLTVTSAQKNPTAFYLCAAQGGSYEQYFGPGTRLTVT.

This clone has more than one count but fewer than ten. This chain joins TRBV4-2 and TRBJ2-2; D is perhaps TRBD1 (5 bases). The CDR3 spans 18 residues. Germline V gene data show CDR1 as LGHNA and CDR2 as YNFKEQ. Deletions cut 0 bases from V and 1 base from J, with 15 bases between. For the CDR3, the DNA is TGTGCCAGCAGCCAAGATCCAGGTACTACAGGGAACACCGGGGAGCTGTTTTTT. Amino acids: CASSQDPGTTGNTGELFF.

This clone was detected once. The chain links TRBV7-2 to TRBJ2-1; 8 bases match TRBD2. This CDR3 is built from 16 residues. The germline CDR1 and CDR2 sequences are SGHTA and FQGNSA. Trimming at V came to 1 base and at J to 6 bases, leaving 8 bases not matched to a gene. The CDR3 coding sequence is TGTGCCAGCAGCTTAGGACCGGGACTAGAAGGCAATGAGCAGTTCTTC. As protein: CASSLGPGLEGNEQFF.

The chain uses TRBV5-4 and TRBJ1-4; D is uncertain. CDR1 and CDR2 (germline): SGHNT, YYREEE (reference sequence). V was shortened by 1 base and J by 6 bases, with 22 bases between the two germline ends. This CDR3 spans 18 amino acids. For the CDR3, the DNA is TGTGCCAGCAGCTTGTTTGGCGGATTTAGGTCACCTGATGAAAAACTGTTTTTT. As protein: CASSLFGGFRSPDEKLFF.